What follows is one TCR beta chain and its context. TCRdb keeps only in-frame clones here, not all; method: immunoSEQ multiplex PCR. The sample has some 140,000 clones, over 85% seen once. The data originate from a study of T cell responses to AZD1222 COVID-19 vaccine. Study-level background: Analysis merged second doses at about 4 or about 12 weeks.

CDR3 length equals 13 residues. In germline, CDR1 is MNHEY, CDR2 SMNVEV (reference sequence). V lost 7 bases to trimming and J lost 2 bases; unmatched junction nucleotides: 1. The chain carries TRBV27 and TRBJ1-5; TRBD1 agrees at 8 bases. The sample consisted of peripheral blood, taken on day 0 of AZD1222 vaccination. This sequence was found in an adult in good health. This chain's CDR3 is CASTGQGNQPQHF. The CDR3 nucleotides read TGTGCCAGCACGGGACAGGGCAATCAGCCCCAGCATTTT.